This T cell receptor (beta chain) emerged from a study of identical twins. Overall study findings and caveats: The study found that models underestimated out-of-frame TCR alpha sharing in monozygotic twins.

Using its own MiXCR run on the 5' RACE reads, TCRdb lists one record per CDR3 protein. The sample holds about 890,000 distinct CDR3 sequences, roughly an eighth seen once. Note on this clonotype: Its target is unknown.

This CDR3 region has 18 residues. Germline V gives CDR1 MGHRA, CDR2 YSYEKL. V was pared by 0 bases and J by 7 bases, with 13 bases of the junction left unmatched. This sample was shared with a second study, whose subject was yellow fever vaccine responses in identical twins.

The chain is built from TRBV4-1 and TRBJ2-1, with 9 bases aligning to TRBD2. The origin of this receptor is a woman aged 18-29 years in good health. Sequencing used PBMCs. Written as DNA, the CDR3 is TGCGCCAGCAGCCAAGAGCCTAGCGGGGCCAGTCCCTGGAATGAGCAGTTCTTC. This gives the protein CASSQEPSGASPWNEQFF.